This T cell receptor (beta chain) was profiled in a study of T-cell reconstitution after alpha-beta-depleted transplantation in children. Researchers prepared the TCRbeta library using unique molecular identifiers, the study reports. Each CDR3 protein gets one entry after TCRdb re-called the PCR reads with MiXCR. The data show around 340,000 distinct CDR3 sequences, roughly 14% seen once. This clonotype was detected only a few times. Germline CDR1 reads LGHNA; CDR2 reads YNFKEQ. This CDR3 contains 13 residues. V gave up 1 base and J gave up 8 bases, with 10 bases separating them. The V gene is TRBV4-2, the J gene TRBJ2-3; D remains ambiguous. This TCR came from a human donor who donated a stem cell graft to a child with Fanconi anemia. The sequenced sample was PBMCs, obtained from the stem cell graft. The CDR3, as DNA: TGTGCCAGCAGCCAAGGCCAACTTGGTACGCAGTATTTT. Translating gives CASSQGQLGTQYF.